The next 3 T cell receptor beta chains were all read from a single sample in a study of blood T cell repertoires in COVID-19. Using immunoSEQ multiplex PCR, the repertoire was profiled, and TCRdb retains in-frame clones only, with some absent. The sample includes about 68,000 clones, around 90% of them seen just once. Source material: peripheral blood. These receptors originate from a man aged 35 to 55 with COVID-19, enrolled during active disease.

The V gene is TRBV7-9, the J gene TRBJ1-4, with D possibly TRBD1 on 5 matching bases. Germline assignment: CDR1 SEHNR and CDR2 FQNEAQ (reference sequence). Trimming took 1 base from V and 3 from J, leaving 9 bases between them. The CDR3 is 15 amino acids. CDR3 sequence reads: CASSLVGASNEKLFF. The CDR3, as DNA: TGTGCCAGCAGCTTAGTTGGGGCTTCTAATGAAAAACTGTTTTTT. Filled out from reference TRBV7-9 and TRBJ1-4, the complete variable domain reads DTGVSQNPRHKITKRGQNVTFRCDPISEHNRLYWYRQTLGQGPEFLTYFQNEAQLEKSRLLSDRFSAERPKGSFSTLEIQRTEQGDSAMYLCASSLVGASNEKLFFGSGTQLSVL.

As DNA, the CDR3 is TGTGCCAGCAGGTCACAGGGTTCCTACGAGCAGTACTTC. Protein product: CASRSQGSYEQYF. J is TRBJ2-7 and V is TRBV28; D might be TRBD1 (6 bases). The CDR3 runs to 13 residues. CDR1 and CDR2 from the germline V gene are MDHEN and SYDVKM. Trimming left V 6 bases short and J 1 base short, with 10 bases between.

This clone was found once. Written as DNA, the CDR3 is TGTGCCAGCAGCAGGGTTGGACTACGGTCCTACGAGCAGTACTTC. Its protein is CASSRVGLRSYEQYF. The rearrangement joins TRBV21-1 to TRBJ2-7; TRBD2 is the table's D call and was not checked against the DNA. TRBV21-1 is flagged as a pseudogene. This CDR3 has 15 residues.